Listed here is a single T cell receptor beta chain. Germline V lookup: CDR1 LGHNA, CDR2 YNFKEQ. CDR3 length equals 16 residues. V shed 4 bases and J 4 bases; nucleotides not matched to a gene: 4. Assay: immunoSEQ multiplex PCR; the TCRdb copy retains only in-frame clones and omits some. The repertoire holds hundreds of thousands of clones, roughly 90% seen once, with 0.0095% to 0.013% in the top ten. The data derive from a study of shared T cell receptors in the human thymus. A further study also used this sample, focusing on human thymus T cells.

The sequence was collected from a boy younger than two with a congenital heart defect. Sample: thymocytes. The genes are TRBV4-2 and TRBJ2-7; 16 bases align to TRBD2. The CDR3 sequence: CASSPGTSGRVYEQYF. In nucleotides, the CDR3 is TGTGCCAGCAGCCCCGGGACTAGCGGGAGGGTTTACGAGCAGTACTTC.